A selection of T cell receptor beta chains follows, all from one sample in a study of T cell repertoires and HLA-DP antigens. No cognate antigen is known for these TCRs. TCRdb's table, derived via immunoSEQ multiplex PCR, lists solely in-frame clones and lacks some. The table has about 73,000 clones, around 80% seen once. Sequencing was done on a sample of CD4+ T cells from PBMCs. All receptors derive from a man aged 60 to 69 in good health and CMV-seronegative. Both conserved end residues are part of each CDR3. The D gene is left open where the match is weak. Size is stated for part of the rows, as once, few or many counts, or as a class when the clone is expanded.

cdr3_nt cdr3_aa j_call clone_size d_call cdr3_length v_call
TGTGCCAGCAGCTTAGGTCTGAACTCAGAGACCCAGTACTTC CASSLGLNSETQYF TRBJ2-5 - - 14 TRBV11-3
TGTGCCAGCAGTCGACAGGGTCGGCAGATAAACACTGAAGCTTTCTTT CASSRQGRQINTEAFF TRBJ1-1 - TRBD1 16 TRBV2
TGTGCCAGTCGTCAAAGCAGGGGTACTGAAGCTTTCTTT CASRQSRGTEAFF TRBJ1-1 - - 13 TRBV6-5
TGTGCCAGTACCCGGACTAGCAGGAGGGCAGATACGCAGTATTTT CASTRTSRRADTQYF TRBJ2-3 - TRBD2 15 TRBV19
TGTGCCAGCAGCTTACCGTCTAGCGGCCCAGATACGCAGTATTTT CASSLPSSGPDTQYF TRBJ2-3 - TRBD2 15 TRBV7-3
TGTGCCAGCAGTCTGCAGGGGGCTATAGGGAACACTGAAGCTTTCTTT CASSLQGAIGNTEAFF TRBJ1-1 - TRBD1 16 TRBV2
TGTGCCAGTAGTAGGCTAGCGGGATGGGGCACAGATACGCAGTATTTT CASSRLAGWGTDTQYF TRBJ2-3 - TRBD2 16 TRBV19
TGTGCCAGCAGCTTAGTTAGGAACACTGAAGCTTTCTTT CASSLVRNTEAFF TRBJ1-1 - - 13 TRBV7-2
TGTGCCAGCAGCTTAAGGGAGGGTACCGGGGAGCTGTTTTTT CASSLREGTGELFF TRBJ2-2 few TRBD2 14 TRBV7-6
TGTGCCAGCAGCCTTATCAGGGGGACAAGCACAGATACGCAGTATTTT CASSLIRGTSTDTQYF TRBJ2-3 - TRBD1 16 TRBV14
TGCGCCAGGGGAGAAGCGGGGCTCGAAGCTTTCTTT CARGEAGLEAFF TRBJ1-1 - - 12 TRBV10-1
TGTGCCAGCACCTTCGGTCGGGGCTACGAGCAGTACTTC CASTFGRGYEQYF TRBJ2-7 - - 13 TRBV2
TGTGCCACCAGCAGAGATTTGGGGGGACAAGAGACCCAGTACTTC CATSRDLGGQETQYF TRBJ2-5 - - 15 TRBV15